These 2 T cell receptor beta chains were sequenced from one sample in a study of blood T cell repertoires in COVID-19. Only in-frame clones appear in the TCRdb table, and some are missing; sequencing was by immunoSEQ multiplex PCR. The sample gives over 100,000 clones, about nine tenths of which show up once; 4.5% is in the top ten. Sequencing was carried out using peripheral blood. The receptor set was obtained from a man aged 35 to 55 with acute or convalescent COVID-19.

The chain is built from TRBV15 and TRBJ2-2; 11 bases match TRBD2. V lost 3 bases and J lost 4; bases outside the gene matches: 4. Germline lookup yields CDR1 LNHNV and CDR2 YYDKDF (reference sequence). This CDR3 spans 16 amino acids. The CDR3 sequence is CATSRVGLAGTGELFF. CDR3 nucleotides: TGTGCCACCAGCAGGGTCGGACTAGCGGGCACCGGGGAGCTGTTTTTT.

The V and J genes are TRBV18 and TRBJ2-3; D is possibly TRBD1 (6 bases). The V and J ends lost 3 bases and 3 bases respectively, with 10 bases between them. The CDR3 contains 14 residues. The germline CDR1 and CDR2 sequences are KGHSH and LQKENI. The CDR3 loop is CASSPDSRTDTQYF. DNA for the CDR3: TGTGCCAGCTCACCGGACAGCAGGACAGATACGCAGTATTTT.